A selection of T cell receptor beta chains follows, all from one sample in a study of cytomegalovirus exposure and HLA in healthy donors. The protocol was immunoSEQ multiplex PCR, while the TCRdb copy is restricted to in-frame clones and leaves out a portion. Of 150,000 to 200,000 clones in the sample, around 81% were seen once. Source material: PBMCs. The source is a man aged 25 to 40 in good health and CMV-seropositive. The CDR3 runs from the conserved cysteine through the conserved F or W. A D gene is named only where the DNA matches it firmly.

CDR3 length	D gene	V gene	J gene	CDR3 protein	CDR3 DNA
15	TRBD1	TRBV9	TRBJ1-5	CASSAGGQGGQPQHF	TGTGCCAGCAGCGCGGGAGGACAGGGGGGACAGCCCCAGCATTTT
13	-	TRBV19	TRBJ1-1	CASSVGQNTEAFF	TGTGCCAGTAGTGTTGGACAGAACACTGAAGCTTTCTTT
15	TRBD1	TRBV19	TRBJ1-5	CASRPTGASNQPQHF	TGTGCCAGTAGGCCGACAGGGGCAAGCAATCAGCCCCAGCATTTT
15	TRBD2	TRBV18	TRBJ2-3	CASSLTSGHTDTQYF	TGTGCCAGCTCACTGACTAGCGGCCACACAGATACGCAGTATTTT
17	-	TRBV4-1	TRBJ1-4	CASSRTSSTPIGEKLFF	TGCGCCAGCAGCCGCACCAGTAGCACCCCAATTGGGGAAAAACTGTTTTTT
11	-	TRBV7-9	TRBJ2-1	CASSPSNEQFF	TGTGCCAGCAGCCCCTCGAATGAGCAGTTCTTC
13	-	TRBV11-2	TRBJ2-5	CASSFSHRETQYF	TGTGCCAGCAGCTTTTCGCATCGGGAGACCCAGTACTTC
14	-	TRBV7-7	TRBJ2-5	CASSHGQFQETQYF	TGTGCTAGCAGCCACGGACAGTTCCAAGAGACCCAGTACTTC
14	-	TRBV10-2	TRBJ1-2	CASSEKVDFDGYTF	TGCGCCAGCAGTGAGAAGGTAGACTTCGATGGCTACACCTTC
15	-	TRBV7-8	TRBJ1-2	CASSLTGAYAYGYTF	TGTGCCAGCAGCCTAACAGGTGCTTATGCCTATGGCTACACCTTC
16	TRBD2	TRBV29-1	TRBJ2-2	CSGTGLAGGRTGELFF	TGCAGCGGAACGGGACTAGCGGGGGGGAGGACCGGGGAGCTGTTTTTT
16	TRBD2	TRBV9	TRBJ2-1	CASSSRGGTEGNEQFF	TGTGCCAGCAGCTCCCGGGGGGGGACGGAAGGGAATGAGCAGTTCTTC
10	-	TRBV20-1	TRBJ1-2	CSARGEGALF	TGCAGTGCTAGGGGCGAGGGCGCCCTCTTC